The clone carrying this T cell receptor beta chain was recorded at least ten times. This sample is part of a study of regulatory T cells in long-lasting Graves disease. Arm-PCR of CDR3 regions with iRepertoire HTBI primers generated TCR beta libraries. TCRdb redid the calling of the multiplex PCR reads with MiXCR, one entry per CDR3 protein. The sample has a few hundred thousand distinct CDR3 sequences; 12% are singletons. Time point here: newly diagnosed GD, antithyroid drugs for less than 3 months. PBMC-extracted RNA yielded the TCR library. Another study also made use of these data, one on T cells in Graves' hyperthyroidism and ophthalmopathy.

The clonotype originates from a woman between 18 and 29 years old with Graves disease. The specimen comprised peripheral blood mononuclear cells (PBMCs), sampled at new diagnosis, from a patient treated with antithyroid drugs.

The CDR3 loop is CASSVYSTRTDEQYF. The CDR3 DNA reads TGTGCCAGCAGCGTCTACAGTACGCGAACTGACGAGCAGTACTTC. The chain joins TRBV9 to TRBJ2-7, with unresolved D. Germline V gives CDR1 SGDLS, CDR2 YYNGEE. The CDR3 consists of 15 residues. The V end lost 2 bases, the J end lost 5 bases, and 17 bases lay between the germline ends.